The T cell receptor beta chain under discussion was sequenced for a study of T cell clonotyping in hematopoietic cell transplantation. At the level of the study: Recipient samples before transplant were obtained post-cytoreduction.

The time point: recipient sample about 28 days before transplant, after cytoreduction. TCRdb keeps only in-frame clones here, not all; method: immunoSEQ multiplex PCR. The sample has roughly 34,000 clones, 85% to 95% seen once; the top ten hold 1.5% to 2%. Germline V gene lookup returns CDR1 LNHDA and CDR2 SQIVND (reference sequence). This CDR3 contains 15 residues. J gave up 3 bases and V 6 bases, and 9 bases lay outside the gene matches. This sequence joins TRBV19 and TRBJ1-1; TRBD1 aligns across 8 bases. Material: peripheral blood mononuclear cells, obtained before stem cell transplant. The receptor comes from a man aged 35 to 55 with chronic myeloid leukemia. Some clones in this sample may be carry-over from other donors' samples. CDR3 DNA: TGTGCCAGTAGGATCATGGACAGGGAGTACACTGAAGCTTTCTTT. This translates into CASRIMDREYTEAFF.